This paragraph covers one T cell receptor beta chain sequence. What it binds is unknown. Libraries were prepared by immunoSEQ multiplex PCR; TCRdb keeps only in-frame clonotypes and omits some of them. The sample has more than 85,000 clones; about nine tenths are singletons. The data were taken from a study of graft-versus-host responses after intestinal transplantation. Study-wide background: Anti-thymocyte globulin served as induction for all recipients, who then took tacrolimus and steroids for approximately three years.

Study-level points and caveats: Early post-transplant HvG declines were associated with peak circulating GvH clone levels. GvH clones occurred in recipient marrow; some first appeared in ileum or blood. Within the allografts of patients who had graft-donor T cell macrochimerism, graft-versus-host to host-versus-graft clonal ratios were high.

The sequence was obtained from a human donor who was the organ donor for an intestinal transplant. Here the sequenced sample was unstimulated CD8+ T cells sorted from spleen or lymph node cells, taken before transplant.

CDR3 loop: CASSRLAGARIQETQYF. The CDR3 DNA sequence: TGTGCCAGCAGCCGACTAGCGGGGGCCCGTATTCAAGAGACCCAGTACTTC. J is TRBJ2-5 and V is TRBV7-4; 12 bases match TRBD2. This CDR3 comprises 17 residues. CDR1 SGHVT and CDR2 SQSDAQ come from the germline V gene. V lost 5 bases and J lost 2; bases outside the gene matches: 9. Looking up the rest from reference TRBV7-4 and TRBJ2-5 gives the full variable domain: GAGVSQSPRYKVAKRGRDVALRCDSISGHVTLYWYRQTLGQGSEVLTYSQSDAQRDKSGRPSGRFSAERPERSVSTLKIQRTEQGDSAVYLCASSRLAGARIQETQYFGPGTRLLVL.